These 22 T cell receptor beta chains came from one sample sequenced in a study of blood T cell repertoires in COVID-19. Libraries were prepared by immunoSEQ multiplex PCR; TCRdb keeps only in-frame clonotypes and omits some of them. Among 200,000 to 250,000 clones listed, 65% to 90% were seen once. Source material: peripheral blood. All receptors come from a man of 80 years or more with acute or convalescent COVID-19.

V usage is TRBV7-9 and J usage is TRBJ2-7, with D possibly being TRBD1 (6 bases). This CDR3 has 15 amino acids. The V and J ends lost 5 bases and 2 bases respectively, with 16 bases between them. From germline, CDR1 is SEHNR and CDR2 FQNEAQ (reference sequence). CDR3 residues: CASSPTGTRTYEQYF. CDR3 sequence (DNA): TGTGCCAGCAGCCCGACAGGTACTAGGACCTACGAGCAGTACTTC.

The chain employs TRBV10-3 and TRBJ2-3; D is possibly TRBD2 (6 bases). V lost 6 bases and J lost 4, with 14 bases in between. The CDR3 runs to 14 residues. CDR1 is ENHRY, CDR2 SYGVKD, per germline. CDR3 coding DNA: TGTGCCATCAGCGGCGGGGTATCATCAGATACGCAGTATTTT. Amino acids: CAISGGVSSDTQYF.

This clone has a handful of counts. The V call is TRBV7-6, the J call TRBJ1-3; 9 nucleotides agree with TRBD1. CDR1 is SGHVS and CDR2 is FNYEAQ in the germline V gene. V lost 3 bases to trimming and J lost 8 bases; unmatched junction nucleotides: 8. The CDR3 is made up of 15 amino acids. The CDR3 spells CASSFGTGNRDTIYF. DNA for the CDR3: TGTGCCAGCAGCTTCGGGACAGGGAATAGGGACACCATATATTTT.

V is TRBV6-1 and J is TRBJ2-7, with 11 bases that match TRBD2. The germline gives CDR1 MNHNS, CDR2 SASEGT. The CDR3 sequence is 16 residues long. V shed 1 base and J 2 bases; nucleotides not matched to a gene: 4. CDR3 bases: TGTGCCAGCAGTGAAGGTGTAGCGGGAGGGCCCTACGAGCAGTACGTC. The encoded protein is CASSEGVAGGPYEQYV.

The CDR3 loop reads CASSQAPGLVTDTQYF. Here the CDR3 DNA reads TGTGCCAGCAGCCAAGCGCCGGGACTAGTTACAGATACGCAGTATTTT. This rearrangement joins TRBV3-1 (or the pseudogene TRBV3-2) to TRBJ2-3; 8 bases are shared with TRBD2. The J segment lost 3 bases and the V segment lost 1 base, leaving 6 bases of the junction unmatched. The CDR3 consists of 16 residues. In germline, CDR1 is LGHDT, CDR2 YNNKEL (reference sequence).

The chain carries TRBV7-2 and TRBJ2-3; 7 bases are a match to TRBD2. J was trimmed by 7 bases and V by 5 bases; bases with no gene match: 12. This CDR3 contains 15 residues. Germline CDR1 SGHTA, CDR2 FQGNSA. The CDR3 spells CASSPGGLSTYTQYF. The CDR3 nucleotides are TGTGCCAGCAGCCCCGGGGGACTAAGCACGTATACGCAGTATTTT.

This clone was found once. This sequence joins TRBV7-2 and TRBJ2-3; tentatively, D is TRBD1 (6 bases). This CDR3 spans 15 amino acids. Germline CDR1 and CDR2: SGHTA and FQGNSA. The V gene lost 3 bases and the J gene lost 1 base, with 11 bases spanning the gap. Here the CDR3 reads CASSFEQGGTDTQYF. The CDR3 DNA follows: TGTGCCAGCAGCTTCGAACAGGGAGGCACAGATACGCAGTATTTT.

This clone has a single count. The chain uses TRBV19 and TRBJ1-6; the match to TRBD1 covers 7 bases. The germline V gene has CDR1 LNHDA and CDR2 SQIVND (reference sequence). This CDR3 comprises 16 residues. Losses at the gene ends were 3 bases for V and 6 bases for J; bases not matched to a gene: 8. CDR3 coding DNA: TGTGCCAGTAGTATCACCCCGGGACAGAGTAATTCACCCCTCCACTTT. Its translation: CASSITPGQSNSPLHF.

The chain uses TRBV10-3 and TRBJ2-7; 12 positions agree with TRBD1. Per the germline V gene, CDR1 is ENHRY and CDR2 is SYGVKD. Trimming cost V 6 bases and J 4 bases; bases outside gene matches: 4. The CDR3 has 14 residues. CDR3 in amino acids: CAISGTGGLYEQYV. The CDR3 DNA reads TGTGCCATCAGCGGGACAGGGGGCTTGTACGAGCAGTACGTC.

This chain uses TRBV28 with TRBJ2-7; 10 nucleotides align to TRBD1. CDR3 length: 14 residues. Germline-derived CDR1 and CDR2 are MDHEN and SYDVKM. V dropped 8 bases and J dropped 3; count of bases not matched to a gene: 7. As DNA, the CDR3 is TGTGCCAGCTTTGGGACAGGGGAAGACTACGAGCAGTACTTC. It is translated as CASFGTGEDYEQYF.

The rearrangement uses TRBV5-1 and TRBJ2-1; 7 nucleotides agree with TRBD2. The germline gives CDR1 SGHRS, CDR2 YFSETQ. The CDR3 is made up of 15 amino acids. V was clipped by 10 bases and J by 2 bases; unmatched bases: 12. The CDR3 DNA reads as TGCGCCCCTTCCCCCCTAGCGGATACCTACAATGAGCAGTTCTTC. It yields the protein CAPSPLADTYNEQFF.

The chain recombines TRBV18 with TRBJ2-3; D gene uncertain. V shed 2 bases and J shed 1 base, with 16 bases lying between them. CDR1 KGHSH and CDR2 LQKENI come from the germline V gene. The CDR3 sequence is 17 residues long. Here the CDR3 DNA reads TGTGCCAGCTCACCAAGTGTGTCATACCTACGCACAGATACGCAGTATTTT. The encoded protein is CASSPSVSYLRTDTQYF. The variable domain in full, with the rest retrieved from reference TRBV18 and TRBJ2-3, is NAGVMQNPRHLVRRRGQEARLRCSPMKGHSHVYWYRQLPEEGLKFMVYLQKENIIDESGMPKERFSAEFPKEGPSILRIQQVVRGDSAAYFCASSPSVSYLRTDTQYFGPGTRLTVL.

The genes are TRBV2 and TRBJ2-1; possibly TRBD1 for D (6 bases). Trimming removed 8 bases at V and 5 bases at J, with 13 bases between. The CDR3 consists of 13 residues. Per germline, CDR1 SNHLY and CDR2 FYNNEI. CDR3 sequence (DNA): TGTGCCAGCGGGGGCTGGACAGACAATGAGCAGTTCTTC. The encoded protein is CASGGWTDNEQFF.

The chain uses TRBV6-6 and TRBJ1-2, with 7 bases aligning to TRBD1. The length of the CDR3 is 13 residues. Trimming took 5 bases from V and 6 from J; bases not matched to a gene: 6. CDR1 is MNHNY and CDR2 is SVGAGI in the germline V gene (reference sequence). The DNA for the CDR3 is TGTGCCAGCAGTCGTACAGGGGTTGATGGCTACACCTTC. It translates to CASSRTGVDGYTF.

The V call is TRBV24-1, the J call TRBJ2-1, with 12 bases identical to TRBD1. Germline V gives CDR1 KGHDR, CDR2 SFDVKD. With 4 bases clipped from V and 0 bases from J, the junction kept 15 bases outside the gene matches. The CDR3 is 21 residues long. This CDR3 reads CATSDSGTGGVARSSYNEQFF. The CDR3 coding sequence is TGTGCCACCAGTGACTCCGGGACAGGGGGCGTAGCGAGGAGCTCCTACAATGAGCAGTTCTTC.

The V and J genes are TRBV19 and TRBJ1-1; 9 positions agree with TRBD1. The germline V gene encodes CDR1 LNHDA and CDR2 SQIVND (reference sequence). V was clipped by 5 bases and J by 1 base; unmatched bases: 2. The CDR3 has 14 residues. CDR3 coding DNA: TGTGCCAGTAGTCCGGGACAGGGGAACACTGAAGCTTTCTTT. This encodes CASSPGQGNTEAFF.

This rearrangement joins TRBV7-7 to TRBJ2-6; D uncertain. Germline V lookup: CDR1 SSHAT, CDR2 FNYEAQ (reference sequence). This CDR3 has 14 amino acids. The germline V and J ends were trimmed by 2 bases and 2 bases, with 4 bases remaining between them. CDR3 sequence: CASSLYPGANVLTF. As DNA, the CDR3 is TGTGCCAGCAGCTTATATCCTGGGGCCAACGTCCTGACTTTC. The entire variable domain, with the rest obtained from reference TRBV7-7 and TRBJ2-6, is as follows: GAGVSQSPRYKVTKRGQDVTLRCDPISSHATLYWYQQALGQGPEFLTYFNYEAQPDKSGLPSDRFSAERPEGSISTLTIQRTEQRDSAMYRCASSLYPGANVLTFGAGSRLTVL.

The chain combines TRBV19 with TRBJ1-2, with D maybe TRBD1 (5 bases). CDR3 size: 17 residues. Germline assignment: CDR1 LNHDA and CDR2 SQIVND (reference sequence). Trimming stripped 3 bases from V and 1 base from J, with 18 bases between. The CDR3 reads CASSIGPGSRVNYGYTF. DNA of the CDR3: TGTGCCAGTAGTATTGGGCCAGGGTCACGAGTTAACTATGGCTACACCTTC.

This sequence joins TRBV7-5 and TRBJ2-2; no check of the table's D call, TRBD2, against the DNA was made. TRBV7-5 is a listed pseudogene. The CDR3 covers 13 residues. DNA for the CDR3: TGTGTCAGAAGCCCGCGTGACACCGGGGAGCTGTTTTTT. Its translation is CVRSPRDTGELFF.

The chain employs TRBV23-1 and TRBJ2-4; possibly TRBD1 for D (5 bases). TRBV23-1 is flagged as an ORF with uncertain function. Trimming pared 1 base from V and 2 bases from J, leaving 12 bases between. The CDR3 runs to 16 residues. In nucleotides, the CDR3 is TGCGCCAGCAGTCAATTGACAGCACTCCCCAAAAACATTCAGTACTTC. Protein sequence: CASSQLTALPKNIQYF.

The chain is built from TRBV11-2 and TRBJ1-6; 7 bases match TRBD1. Per the germline V gene, CDR1 is SGHAT and CDR2 is FQNNGV. The CDR3 runs to 16 residues. The ends lost 4 bases at V and 7 bases at J; junction bases unmatched: 10. DNA of the CDR3: TGTGCCAGCAGCTCCAACGGACAGGTCCGGAATTCACCCCTCCACTTT. Amino acids: CASSSNGQVRNSPLHF.

The V call is TRBV7-9, the J call TRBJ1-4; 8 nucleotides align to TRBD1. Germline V CDR1 and CDR2: SEHNR, FQNEAQ (reference sequence). The V segment lost 1 base and the J segment 10 bases; nucleotides outside the gene matches: 14. The CDR3 covers 17 residues. The CDR3 sequence: CASSLDGQGLLGGKLFF. The CDR3 region has the DNA TGTGCCAGCAGCTTAGACGGACAGGGTCTTCTTGGTGGAAAACTGTTTTTT.